This T cell receptor beta chain was sequenced during a study of T cell changes during pregnancy in multiple sclerosis. Profiled with immunoSEQ multiplex PCR; TCRdb holds only in-frame clones, not every one. The top ten clones hold around 14% of a sample with 20,000 to 25,000 clones, around four fifths of them seen once. Germline V CDR1 and CDR2: MRHNA, SNTAGT. V was pared by 5 bases and J by 7 bases, with 8 bases of the junction left unmatched. The length of the CDR3 is 16 residues. The chain employs TRBV6-4 and TRBJ2-1; 13 bases align to TRBD2. The TCR was taken from a female donor in good health, enrolled as a control in a pregnancy study. The sample here was CD8+ T cells from peripheral blood mononuclear cells, taken in the first trimester of pregnancy. The CDR3 loop reads CASSPEGTSGINEQFF. The CDR3 bases are TGTGCCAGCAGTCCCGAGGGGACTAGCGGGATTAATGAGCAGTTCTTC.